This T cell receptor beta chain comes out of a study of long-term antiretroviral therapy in people with HIV. CDR3 length: 15 residues. The germline V and J ends were trimmed by 5 bases and 7 bases, with 17 bases remaining between them. Germline values: CDR1 MDHEN, CDR2 SYDVKM. The authors ran the immunoSEQ assay, v3.0, at survey level. Profiled with immunoSEQ multiplex PCR; TCRdb holds only in-frame clones, not every one. This sample has about 28,000 clones, with less than 90% found just once. This sequence was found in a man between 50 and 59 years old with HIV. This material consisted of unsorted PBMCs, taken 2 years after starting antiretroviral therapy. The J gene is TRBJ2-2, the V gene TRBV28; the D gene is possibly TRBD1 (6 bases). CDR3 loop: CASSLLTGWGGELFF. CDR3 in DNA: TGTGCCAGCAGTCTCCTGACAGGTTGGGGCGGGGAGCTGTTTTTT.